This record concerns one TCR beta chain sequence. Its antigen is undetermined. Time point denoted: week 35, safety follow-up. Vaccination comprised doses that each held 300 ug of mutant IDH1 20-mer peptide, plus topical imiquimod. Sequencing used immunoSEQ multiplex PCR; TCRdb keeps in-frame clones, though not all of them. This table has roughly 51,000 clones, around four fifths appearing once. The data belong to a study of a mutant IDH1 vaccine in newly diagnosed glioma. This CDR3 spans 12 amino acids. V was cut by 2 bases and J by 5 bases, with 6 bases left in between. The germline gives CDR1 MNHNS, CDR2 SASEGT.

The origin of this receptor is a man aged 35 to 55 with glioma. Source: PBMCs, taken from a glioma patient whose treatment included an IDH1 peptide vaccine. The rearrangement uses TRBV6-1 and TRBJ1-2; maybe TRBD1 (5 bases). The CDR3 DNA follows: TGTGCCAGCAGTGAATCAGGGTATGGCTACACCTTC. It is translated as CASSESGYGYTF.